This TCR beta chain was sequenced for a study of blood T cell repertoires in COVID-19. In the study overall: Samples taken during acute and convalescent COVID-19 were collected in the United States, Italy and Spain.

Clones were read by immunoSEQ multiplex PCR, and TCRdb kept only the in-frame ones, dropping some. The sample contains 200,000 to 300,000 clones, around nine tenths of which appear only once. Per germline, CDR1 SGHTA and CDR2 FQGNSA. The CDR3 has 16 amino acids. V lost 0 bases and J lost 0, with 9 bases in between. Sequencing was performed on peripheral blood. The chain recombines TRBV7-2 with TRBJ1-5, with D perhaps TRBD1 (5 bases). This TCR derives from a man aged 35 to 55 who had recovered from COVID-19. CDR3 in DNA: TGTGCCAGCAGCTTAGCCCCAAGGGGTAGCAATCAGCCCCAGCATTTT. It encodes CASSLAPRGSNQPQHF.